This TCR beta chain appears in the sequencing data of a study of Graves' ophthalmopathy and Graves' hyperthyroidism. This clonotype was observed a single time. What it recognizes is unknown. Study-level points and caveats: It was with 70.59% sensitivity and 72.22% specificity that the model predicted ophthalmopathy progression.

Germline V lookup: CDR1 MGHDK, CDR2 SYGVNS. V was cut by 6 bases and J by 4 bases, with 18 bases left in between. The CDR3 sequence is 15 residues long. RNA transcripts yielded amplified TCR beta CDR3 regions. RT-PCR was first run with HTBI primers, then multiplex PCR in a second round. Using its own MiXCR run on the multiplex PCR reads, TCRdb lists one record per CDR3 protein. The repertoire holds almost 750,000 distinct CDR3 sequences, approximately 40% seen once, with about 40% in the top ten. Sequenced material: peripheral blood. This clonotype originated in an adult man with Graves' ophthalmopathy. The rearrangement uses TRBV25-1 and TRBJ1-1; D may be TRBD1 (6 bases). CDR3 nucleotides: TGTGCCAGCAGCCCGAAAGGGGGTGGTGGCACTGAAGCTTTCTTT. Amino acids: CASSPKGGGGTEAFF.